This T cell receptor beta chain was identified during a study of Ad26.COV2.S vaccination and SARS-CoV-2 variants. In the study overall: Intramuscular Ad26.COV2.S at 5x10^10 or 1x10^11 viral particles.

CDR3 length equals 14 residues. Per the germline V gene, CDR1 is SGHTA and CDR2 is FQGNSA. V lost 2 bases and J 7 bases, leaving 12 bases between the germline ends. Findings of the study overall: Spike-specific TCR breadth ran higher among vaccine recipients than placebo recipients. People who got the vaccine or the placebo had similar non-spike TCR breadth.

This sample's treatment: some 20 received Ad26.COV2.S at low or high dose, single or two shots; about 5 received placebo; per-sample allocation not given. Sampling was performed 63 days after the first vaccine or placebo injection. The repertoire was sequenced with immunoSEQ multiplex PCR; TCRdb's copy has only in-frame clones and lacks some. The repertoire holds 350,000 to 500,000 clones, with less than 95% as singletons. Details on this clone: Its antigen is as yet unknown.

The TCR was taken from a person aged 18-65 years who received the Ad26.COV2.S COVID-19 vaccine or a placebo. V and J are TRBV7-2 and TRBJ2-1; D is undetermined. Source: peripheral blood, taken in a trial of Ad26.COV2.S vaccine versus placebo. The CDR3 loop reads CASSLRPRRNEQFF. DNA of the CDR3: TGTGCCAGCAGCTTAAGACCTCGCCGTAATGAGCAGTTCTTC.